This TCR beta chain comes out of a study of tumor-infiltrating lymphocytes in localized non-small cell lung cancer. The overall study: Patients included smokers and never-smokers with various histologies, some sampled after neoadjuvant chemotherapy. From each patient, both tumor and uninvolved lung, non-adjacent to tumor, were sampled.

The CDR3 spans 15 residues. The germline CDR1 and CDR2 sequences are SGDLS and YYNGEE. V was trimmed by 0 bases and J by 7 bases, leaving 13 bases between them. Measured with immunoSEQ multiplex PCR; TCRdb has only the in-frame clones, and not every one. Of 20,000 to 25,000 clones detected, around 64% appear once; the ten largest clones hold less than 6.5%. This clone has a handful of counts. The V and J genes are TRBV9 and TRBJ1-4; TRBD1 might be the D (6 bases). This TCR was sampled from a human donor with non-small cell lung cancer. Material: lung tumor tissue. Written as DNA, the CDR3 is TGTGCCAGCAGCGTAGACGGGGGCGGAATTGAAAAACTGTTTTTT. Encoded protein: CASSVDGGGIEKLFF.